A single sample gave rise to the 30 T cell receptor beta chains below, sequenced in a study of T cells in Graves' hyperthyroidism and ophthalmopathy. RNA transcripts provided the source from which TCR beta CDR3 regions were amplified. Using the HTBI primer set, a first-round RT-PCR was run on the TCR CDR3. Each CDR3 protein gets one entry after TCRdb re-called the multiplex PCR reads with MiXCR. The sample has approximately 510,000 distinct CDR3 sequences; 40% to 55% are singletons. Sequences were obtained from peripheral blood or thyroid tissue (not recorded which). The receptors were sampled from an adult woman with Graves' disease, either hyperthyroidism or ophthalmopathy (not recorded which).

V is TRBV7-2 and J is TRBJ2-7; TRBD1 or TRBD2 may be the D gene (5 bases each). The germline V gene has CDR1 SGHTA and CDR2 FQGNSA. V was trimmed by 3 bases and J by 2 bases, leaving 11 bases between them. The CDR3 is 14 residues long. The CDR3 nucleotides are TGTGCCAGCAGCTTGGCCGGGACGCCCTACGAGCAGTACTTC. Translation: CASSLAGTPYEQYF.

Ten or more counts support this clonotype. The chain couples TRBV20-1 to TRBJ1-1; D not certain. This CDR3 is 14 amino acids long. V lost 3 bases and J 1 base, leaving 12 bases between the germline ends. The germline V gene has CDR1 DFQATT and CDR2 SNEGSKA (reference sequence). The DNA of the CDR3 is TGCAGTGCTAGCGGGCAGGTTGGGAACACTGAAGCTTTCTTT. This sequence encodes CSASGQVGNTEAFF.

This clonotype was seen at least ten times. V and J are TRBV10-3 and TRBJ2-7; the match to TRBD2 covers 10 bases. Per the germline V gene, CDR1 is ENHRY and CDR2 is SYGVKD. The CDR3 has 13 amino acids. The trim removed 4 bases at V and 3 bases at J, leaving 0 bases unmatched. The CDR3 nucleotides are TGTGCCATCAGTGGGACTAGCGGCTACGAGCAGTACTTC. Encoded protein: CAISGTSGYEQYF.

The V call is TRBV14, the J call TRBJ1-3; unclear D gene. The CDR3 loop spans 14 amino acids. V was shortened by 1 base and J by 8 bases, with 12 bases between the two germline ends. Germline lookup yields CDR1 SGHDN and CDR2 FVKESK. CDR3 in amino acids: CASSQGAYGYTIYF. The CDR3 coding sequence is TGTGCCAGCAGCCAAGGAGCATATGGCTACACCATATATTTT.

This clonotype was observed once. V and J are TRBV24-1 and TRBJ2-2; maybe TRBD2 (5 bases). CDR3 length equals 13 residues. The V gene's germline CDR1 is KGHDR and CDR2 SFDVKD. Trimming took 9 bases from V and 5 from J, leaving 12 bases between them. CDR3 sequence: CATGIRGTGELFF. CDR3 nucleotides: TGTGCCACCGGTATCCGGGGAACCGGGGAGCTGTTTTTT.

This chain connects TRBV5-1 to TRBJ1-5; D is uncertain. V was shortened by 2 bases and J by 11 bases, with 11 bases between the two germline ends. CDR3 length: 12 residues. In germline, CDR1 is SGHRS, CDR2 YFSETQ. The CDR3: CASSFKGLAQHF. The CDR3 DNA reads as TGCGCCAGCAGCTTTAAAGGGCTGGCCCAGCATTTT.

CDR3 bases: TGTGCCAGCAGCCGTCCTGAGGAGGTGCCACGAGAGACCCAGCATTTT. Translated, it gives CASSRPEEVPRETQHF. The gene calls are TRBV7-9 and TRBJ1-5; D ambiguous. The CDR3 is made up of 16 amino acids. V was cut by 5 bases and J by 11 bases, with 25 bases left in between. The germline V gene has CDR1 SEHNR and CDR2 FQNEAQ (reference sequence).

This clonotype has at least ten counts. The rearrangement joins TRBV7-2 to TRBJ2-7; 14 nucleotides align to TRBD2. V was clipped by 1 base and J by 6 bases; unmatched bases: 11. Germline V gene data show CDR1 as SGHTA and CDR2 as FQGNSA. The length of the CDR3 is 18 residues. CDR3 loop: CASSLVAVGLAGGGEQYF. CDR3 nucleotide sequence: TGTGCCAGCAGCTTAGTGGCGGTCGGACTAGCGGGAGGTGGCGAGCAGTACTTC.

The chain uses TRBV7-2 and TRBJ1-2; 7 bases align to TRBD1. The CDR3 covers 14 residues. J was trimmed by 7 bases and V by 6 bases; bases with no gene match: 11. Germline lookup yields CDR1 SGHTA and CDR2 FQGNSA. CDR3 in DNA: TGTGCCAGCAGATCAATTCCGGGACAGACTGGCTACACCTTC. Translation: CASRSIPGQTGYTF.

The V call is TRBV11-2, the J call TRBJ1-1; D unresolved. CDR1 and CDR2 from the germline V gene are SGHAT and FQNNGV. This CDR3 region has 14 residues. V lost 4 bases to trimming and J lost 6 bases, with 15 bases between them. The CDR3: CASSSLPGRAEAFF. As DNA, the CDR3 is TGTGCCAGCAGCTCCCTCCCCGGGAGGGCTGAAGCTTTCTTT.

This clonotype came up once. The rearrangement uses TRBV5-6 and TRBJ1-2; a possible D gene is TRBD1 (6 bases). The CDR3 totals 12 residues. V lost 1 base to trimming and J lost 8 bases, with 9 bases between them. Germline V gene data show CDR1 as SGHDT and CDR2 as YYEEEE. CDR3 amino acids: CASSLTGFGYTF. For the CDR3, the DNA is TGTGCCAGCAGCTTGACAGGGTTCGGCTACACCTTC.

This clonotype has at least ten counts. This chain uses TRBV29-1 with TRBJ1-1; D gene unclear. The V gene lost 5 bases and the J gene lost 1 base, with 2 bases spanning the gap. Germline V gene sequence: CDR1 SQVTM, CDR2 ANQGSEA. The CDR3 runs to 10 residues. The CDR3 coding sequence is TGCAGCGTTAAGAACACTGAAGCTTTCTTT. This gives the protein CSVKNTEAFF.

This clonotype has more than one count but fewer than ten. The chain couples TRBV30 to TRBJ2-2; the D is unclear. With 4 bases removed from V and 1 base from J, the gap between germline ends came to 4 bases. Germline V gene sequence: CDR1 GTSNPN, CDR2 SVGIG (reference sequence). The CDR3 is 12 amino acids. The CDR3 nucleotides read TGTGCCTGGACAGGGAACACCGGGGAGCTGTTTTTT. Translated: CAWTGNTGELFF.

A single count supports this clonotype. A much larger clone differs by one base, so this may be a read error. The J gene is TRBJ2-5, the V gene TRBV4-1; D may be TRBD2 (8 bases). CDR1 MGHRA and CDR2 YSYEKL come from the germline V gene. The V and J ends lost 5 bases and 5 bases respectively, with 18 bases between them. The CDR3 length is 15 residues. The CDR3 bases are TGCGCCAGCAGCATCCGGGAGGGGGCTTGGGAGACCCAGTACTTC. It codes for CASSIREGAWETQYF.

DNA for the CDR3: TGTGCCATCAGTACCGGGGACAGGGCTACTGAAGCTTTCTTT. Encoded protein: CAISTGDRATEAFF. The chain combines TRBV10-3 with TRBJ1-1; 9 nucleotides line up with TRBD1. Germline-derived CDR1 and CDR2 are ENHRY and SYGVKD. V lost 5 bases, J lost 5 bases, and 6 bases stayed unmatched. CDR3 length: 14 residues.

The V gene is TRBV2, the J gene TRBJ1-1; D unclear. CDR3 length: 13 residues. The V and J ends lost 7 bases and 3 bases respectively, with 12 bases between them. CDR1 and CDR2 from the germline V gene are SNHLY and FYNNEI. The CDR3: CASMREVDTEAFF. In DNA form, the CDR3 reads TGTGCCAGCATGAGAGAGGTCGACACTGAAGCTTTCTTT.

This clonotype was detected a few times. J is TRBJ1-2 and V is TRBV10-3; the D gene is possibly TRBD1 (6 bases). The CDR3 is made up of 13 amino acids. Germline V gene lookup returns CDR1 ENHRY and CDR2 SYGVKD. The germline V and J ends were trimmed by 3 bases and 5 bases, with 10 bases remaining between them. The CDR3 nucleotides read TGTGCCATCAGTGATTCAGGGGCATATGGCTACACCTTC. It yields the protein CAISDSGAYGYTF.

With regard to this clonotype: This sequence may be a read error, since a much larger clone differs from it by one base. The V and J genes are TRBV20-1 and TRBJ1-5, with D unresolved. From germline, CDR1 is DFQATT and CDR2 SNEGSKA (reference sequence). The length of the CDR3 is 12 residues. This chain's CDR3 is CSARRNNQPQPF. CDR3 sequence (DNA): TGCAGTGCTAGGCGAAACAATCAGCCCCAGCCTTTT.

V usage is TRBV7-2 and J usage is TRBJ2-7, with 9 bases lining up with TRBD1. Trimming at V came to 1 base and at J to 3 bases, leaving 4 bases not matched to a gene. The CDR3 has 15 residues. CDR1 is SGHTA, CDR2 FQGNSA, per germline. The CDR3 loop is CASSLGTGDYYEQYF. The CDR3 DNA reads as TGTGCCAGCAGCTTAGGGACAGGGGACTACTACGAGCAGTACTTC. Looking up the rest from reference TRBV7-2 and TRBJ2-7 gives the full variable domain: GAGVSQSPSNKVTEKGKDVELRCDPISGHTALYWYRQSLGQGLEFLIYFQGNSAPDKSGLPSDRFSAERTGGSVSTLTIQRTQQEDSAVYLCASSLGTGDYYEQYFGPGTRLTVT.

The V call is TRBV2, the J call TRBJ1-2, with 7 bases identical to TRBD1. CDR3 length: 15 amino acids. CDR1 and CDR2 from the germline V gene are SNHLY and FYNNEI. The ends lost 6 bases at V and 0 bases at J; junction bases unmatched: 7. The CDR3 protein is CASSPGTEPNYGYTF. In DNA, the CDR3 is TGTGCCAGCAGCCCCGGGACAGAGCCTAACTATGGCTACACCTTC.

The chain uses TRBV5-6 and TRBJ1-2; D is uncertain. Germline loops: CDR1 SGHDT, CDR2 YYEEEE. CDR3 size: 14 residues. The V and J ends lost 4 bases and 7 bases respectively, with 17 bases between them. The CDR3, as DNA: TGTGCCAGCAGCGGAACCGGGATAATGGGTGGCTACACCTTC. It is translated as CASSGTGIMGGYTF.

Here the CDR3 DNA reads TGCAGTGCTACCCTAGTCCGACTAGCGGGAGATTTGGGAGGCACAGATACGCAGTATTTT. Translating it yields CSATLVRLAGDLGGTDTQYF. The genes are TRBV20-1 and TRBJ2-3, with 12 nucleotides matching TRBD2. This CDR3 spans 20 amino acids. The germline V gene has CDR1 DFQATT and CDR2 SNEGSKA (reference sequence). V trimming: 4 bases; J trimming: 1 base; junction bases outside the gene matches: 18.

The sample holds many counts of this clonotype. This chain links TRBV19 with TRBJ2-2, with a tentative D call TRBD2 (5 bases). Germline V lookup: CDR1 LNHDA, CDR2 SQIVND (reference sequence). The V end lost 5 bases, the J end lost 4 bases, and 14 bases lay between the germline ends. The CDR3 is 15 residues long. CDR3 DNA sequence: TGTGCCAGTAGTTCAACTAGGCTATTCACCGGGGAGCTGTTTTTT. Translating gives CASSSTRLFTGELFF.

This clonotype has more than one count but fewer than ten. This chain uses TRBV11-1 with TRBJ2-7; possible D gene TRBD2, 5 bases. V was shortened by 5 bases and J by 9 bases, with 11 bases between the two germline ends. Germline CDR1 and CDR2: SGHAT and FQDESV (reference sequence). The CDR3 extends over 11 amino acids. Written as DNA, the CDR3 is TGTGCCAGCAGCGAGGGCGTATCGCAGTACTTC. It encodes CASSEGVSQYF.

The rearrangement uses TRBV19 and TRBJ2-5, with TRBD1 matching over 10 bases. V dropped 3 bases and J dropped 1; count of bases not matched to a gene: 2. CDR1 LNHDA and CDR2 SQIVND come from the germline V gene (reference sequence). The CDR3 is 15 residues long. As DNA, the CDR3 is TGTGCCAGTAGTATCCGGGACAGGGGCCAAGAGACCCAGTACTTC. Its translation is CASSIRDRGQETQYF.

This clonotype has ten or more counts. The chain links TRBV6-1 to TRBJ1-2, with 7 bases aligning to TRBD1. From germline, CDR1 is MNHNS and CDR2 SASEGT. The CDR3 has 13 amino acids. The V and J ends lost 2 bases and 4 bases, in that order; junction bases with no gene match: 1. Here the CDR3 DNA reads TGTGCCAGCAGTGAACGGGACAGCTATGGCTACACCTTC. This codes for CASSERDSYGYTF.

The chain has TRBV7-2 and TRBJ1-6; 7 nucleotides line up with TRBD1. V gave up 6 bases and J gave up 11 bases; unmatched junction bases: 13. Germline assignment: CDR1 SGHTA and CDR2 FQGNSA. CDR3 length equals 15 residues. CDR3 bases: TGTGCCAGCAGTTCAGGACAGGTCCTCACCGCACCCCTCCACTTT. This sequence encodes CASSSGQVLTAPLHF.

There are many counts of this clonotype. This chain uses TRBV12-3 or TRBV12-4 with TRBJ1-1, with a possible D match to TRBD1 (6 bases). With 6 bases removed from V and 1 base from J, the gap between germline ends came to 12 bases. The CDR3 is 14 residues long. The CDR3 loop reads CASRVDSKNTEAFF. The CDR3 DNA sequence: TGTGCCAGCAGGGTGGACAGCAAGAACACTGAAGCTTTCTTT.

This chain uses TRBV7-2 with TRBJ2-6, with TRBD2 as a possible D gene (5 bases). The CDR3 runs 18 residues. The V gene lost 3 bases and the J gene lost 0 bases, with 15 bases spanning the gap. Looked up from germline, CDR1 is SGHTA and CDR2 is FQGNSA. The chain's CDR3 is CASSFGVVRRSGANVLTF. The CDR3 bases are TGTGCCAGCAGCTTCGGGGTAGTTCGCCGCTCTGGGGCCAACGTCCTGACTTTC.

This clonotype was seen just once. The CDR3 sequence is CSARAREGVGVEQYF. In DNA, the CDR3 is TGCAGTGCTAGAGCCAGGGAGGGGGTTGGGGTCGAGCAGTACTTC. V usage is TRBV20-1 and J usage is TRBJ2-7; D possibly corresponds to TRBD2 (7 bases). The CDR3 spans 15 residues. V was clipped by 1 base and J by 6 bases, with 19 bases between them. The V gene's germline CDR1 is DFQATT and CDR2 SNEGSKA (reference sequence).